Reported below is one TCR beta chain. This entry is derived from a study of blood T cell repertoires in COVID-19. Background on the study: The cDNA or gDNA used as material had been derived from T cells, B-cell-depleted T cells, or PBMCs.

Participants came from roughly 23 US areas, aged roughly 18 to 95 years. The table came from immunoSEQ multiplex PCR; TCRdb's copy has only in-frame clones and leaves some out. The table has 150,000 or so clones, 65% to 85% seen once. This CDR3 is 13 amino acids long. Germline V gene data show CDR1 as ENHRY and CDR2 as SYGVKD. After removal of 9 bases from V and 2 bases from J, the junction contained 5 bases not matched to a gene. This TCR was sampled from a woman between 50 and 59 years old who had been exposed to COVID-19. The sequenced sample consisted of PBMCs or T cells enriched from blood (not recorded which). The V call is TRBV10-3, the J call TRBJ2-7; 9 bases match TRBD1. CDR3 sequence: CAIPGQGAYEQYF. As DNA, the CDR3 is TGTGCCATTCCGGGACAGGGTGCCTACGAGCAGTACTTC.